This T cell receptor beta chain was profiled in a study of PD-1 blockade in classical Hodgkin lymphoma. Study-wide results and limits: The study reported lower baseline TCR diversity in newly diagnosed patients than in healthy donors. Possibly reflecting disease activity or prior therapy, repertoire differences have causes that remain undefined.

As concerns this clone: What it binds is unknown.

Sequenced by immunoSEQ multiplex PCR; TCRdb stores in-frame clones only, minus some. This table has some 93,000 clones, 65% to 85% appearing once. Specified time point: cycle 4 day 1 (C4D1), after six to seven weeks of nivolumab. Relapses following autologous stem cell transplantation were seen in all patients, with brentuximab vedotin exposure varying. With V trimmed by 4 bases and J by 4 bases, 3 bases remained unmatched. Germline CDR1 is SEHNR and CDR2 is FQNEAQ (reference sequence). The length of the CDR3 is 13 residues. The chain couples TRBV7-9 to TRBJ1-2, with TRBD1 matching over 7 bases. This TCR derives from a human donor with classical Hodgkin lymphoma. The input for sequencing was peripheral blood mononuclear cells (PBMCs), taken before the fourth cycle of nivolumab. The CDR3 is CASSWSGGYGYTF. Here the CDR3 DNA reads TGTGCCAGCAGCTGGTCAGGGGGCTATGGCTACACCTTC. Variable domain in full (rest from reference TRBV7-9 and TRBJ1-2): DTGVSQNPRHKITKRGQNVTFRCDPISEHNRLYWYRQTLGQGPEFLTYFQNEAQLEKSRLLSDRFSAERPKGSFSTLEIQRTEQGDSAMYLCASSWSGGYGYTFGSGTRLTVV.